The 20 T cell receptor beta chains reported below all come from one sample, sequenced in a study of T cell responses to AZD1222 COVID-19 vaccine (dated by TCRdb to 2020 to 2022). The intended sense of this specimen's time point label: about 28 days (+/-7) after the second vaccine dose. Libraries were prepared through the immunoSEQ multiplex PCR assay. The clones in this table, taken by TCRdb from immuneACCESS, are in-frame only. Not every clone is retained; where verified, under half of the shortfall comes from an unresolved V gene, and the cause of the rest is unknown. For this sample there are roughly 100,000 clones; nearly 90% appear just once. The leading ten clones occupy roughly two fifths of the sample. The input for sequencing was peripheral blood, taken 28 days after the second AZD1222 dose. These receptors all stem from an adult who received the AZD1222 COVID-19 vaccine.

The chain recombines TRBV18 with TRBJ1-5; no clear D gene. The germline V and J ends were trimmed by 1 base and 7 bases, with 8 bases remaining between them. CDR3 length: 13 amino acids. Germline CDR1 and CDR2: KGHSH and LQKENI. The CDR3: CASSPQGIQPQHF. For the CDR3, the DNA is TGTGCCAGCTCACCACAGGGTATCCAGCCCCAGCATTTT.

This clone appeared once. The V and J genes are TRBV14 and TRBJ2-2, with TRBD2 as a possible D gene (6 bases). Trimming removed 11 bases at V and 5 bases at J, with 21 bases between. Germline V gene data show CDR1 as SGHDN and CDR2 as FVKESK. The CDR3 consists of 15 residues. The CDR3 loop reads CASAALAAATGELFF. Here the CDR3 DNA reads TGTGCCTCAGCAGCATTAGCGGCGGCAACCGGGGAGCTGTTTTTT.

The chain couples TRBV5-1 to TRBJ1-1; tentatively, D is TRBD1 (5 bases). Germline V lookup: CDR1 SGHRS, CDR2 YFSETQ. The CDR3 totals 14 residues. V gave up 1 base and J gave up 4 bases, with 11 bases separating them. Here the CDR3 reads CASSLNAGTTEAFF. CDR3 coding DNA: TGCGCCAGCAGCTTGAACGCAGGGACCACTGAAGCTTTCTTT.

CDR3 coding DNA: TGTGCCAGCAGCTTCCTGGGACAGGGGAGCCACGAGCAGTACTTC. This translates into CASSFLGQGSHEQYF. The chain recombines TRBV7-9 with TRBJ2-7, with 10 bases that match TRBD1. CDR1 SEHNR and CDR2 FQNEAQ come from the germline V gene (reference sequence). The CDR3 covers 15 residues. V was clipped by 3 bases and J by 5 bases; unmatched bases: 7.

This clone was counted between two and nine times. In DNA form, the CDR3 reads TGTGCCAGCAGTATACAGACAGGGGCCGGGAAGACCCAGTACTTC. Its translation is CASSIQTGAGKTQYF. The chain uses TRBV28 and TRBJ2-5; the match to TRBD1 covers 8 bases. V lost 5 bases and J lost 6; bases outside the gene matches: 11. Germline V gene data show CDR1 as MDHEN and CDR2 as SYDVKM. This CDR3 spans 15 amino acids.

V gene TRBV5-8 combines with J gene TRBJ1-2; TRBD1 aligns across 7 bases. The germline V gene encodes CDR1 SGHTS and CDR2 YDEGEE. Trimming at V came to 4 bases and at J to 6 bases, leaving 15 bases not matched to a gene. The CDR3 runs 16 residues. This chain's CDR3 is CASSPGSNRGTHGYTF. The CDR3 DNA sequence: TGTGCCAGCAGCCCCGGTTCAAACAGGGGCACCCATGGCTACACCTTC.

Turning to this clone: The sample contains more than one DNA sequence encoding this CDR3. The chain links TRBV11-2 to TRBJ2-1; D not certain. The CDR3 contains 13 residues. The V and J ends lost 6 bases and 4 bases respectively, with 10 bases between them. Looked up from germline, CDR1 is SGHAT and CDR2 is FQNNGV. The DNA of the CDR3 is TGTGCCAGCAGTCTCGCGACTTACAATGAGCAGTTCTTC. Its translation is CASSLATYNEQFF.

The chain couples TRBV29-1 to TRBJ1-2, with D uncertain. There are 13 residues in the CDR3. The germline V gene has CDR1 SQVTM and CDR2 ANQGSEA. Trimming took off 7 bases at V and 8 bases at J, with 20 bases between the two ends. CDR3 loop: CSALLTGDRGYTF. The CDR3 nucleotides read TGCAGCGCTTTATTGACTGGGGATCGGGGCTACACCTTC.

The chain has TRBV28 and TRBJ1-1, with a possible D match to TRBD1 (5 bases). The V gene's germline CDR1 is MDHEN and CDR2 SYDVKM. V lost 3 bases and J 6 bases, leaving 17 bases between the germline ends. CDR3 length: 15 residues. CDR3 DNA: TGTGCCAGCAGTTTGGGTGTCCAGGGATGGGCTGAAGCTTTCTTT. This codes for CASSLGVQGWAEAFF.

Comment on this clone: The sample holds other DNA sequences that translate to the same CDR3. The chain uses TRBV6-5 and TRBJ2-2, with D perhaps matching TRBD1 (6 bases). CDR3 length: 15 amino acids. The germline V gene encodes CDR1 MNHEY and CDR2 SVGAGI. Trimming cost V 6 bases and J 1 base, with 12 bases left between them. The CDR3 coding sequence is TGTGCCAGCAGGGCCGGGACACTGAACACCGGGGAGCTGTTTTTT. Translation: CASRAGTLNTGELFF.

The chain joins TRBV4-1 to TRBJ1-4; 7 nucleotides line up with TRBD1. The germline V gene has CDR1 MGHRA and CDR2 YSYEKL. V shed 2 bases and J 4 bases; nucleotides not matched to a gene: 4. The CDR3 extends over 15 amino acids. The CDR3 protein is CASSQPQGVNEKLFF. The DNA of the CDR3 is TGCGCCAGCAGCCAACCTCAGGGGGTTAATGAAAAACTGTTTTTT.

J is TRBJ1-1 and V is TRBV29-1, with D hard to call. Between the trimmed V and J ends, which lost 3 bases and 5 bases, there was a span of 13 bases. The CDR3 contains 13 residues. Germline loops: CDR1 SQVTM, CDR2 ANQGSEA. The CDR3 here is CSVDSGRGTEAFF. CDR3 DNA sequence: TGCAGCGTTGATTCGGGGAGAGGGACTGAAGCTTTCTTT.

This chain joins TRBV7-9 and TRBJ2-1; 7 positions match TRBD2. V dropped 0 bases and J dropped 7; count of bases not matched to a gene: 3. The CDR3 extends over 14 amino acids. The germline gives CDR1 SEHNR, CDR2 FQNEAQ (reference sequence). The CDR3 protein is CASSLAVLANEQFF. Written as DNA, the CDR3 is TGTGCCAGCAGCTTAGCGGTACTAGCGAATGAGCAGTTCTTC.

The rearrangement links TRBV18 to TRBJ2-7; TRBD1 agrees at 7 bases. This CDR3 is 15 amino acids long. The germline V gene encodes CDR1 KGHSH and CDR2 LQKENI. Unmatched junction bases numbered 8, after V lost 3 bases and J lost 3 bases. CDR3 nucleotide sequence: TGTGCCAGCTCACCCCGCCAGGGGGAGAACTACGAGCAGTACTTC. The encoded protein is CASSPRQGENYEQYF.

The chain combines TRBV21-1 with TRBJ1-5. TRBV21-1 is a documented pseudogene. This CDR3 region has 13 residues. The CDR3 here is CASSKDPLQPQHF. CDR3 sequence (DNA): TGTGCCAGCAGCAAAGACCCCCTGCAGCCCCAGCATTTT.

The genes are TRBV7-3 and TRBJ2-3, with D possibly being TRBD2 (6 bases). V lost 3 bases, J lost 0 bases, and 10 bases lay in between. This CDR3 has 15 amino acids. Germline CDR1 SGHTA, CDR2 FQGTGA. Here the CDR3 reads CASSFSGKSTDTQYF. Written as DNA, the CDR3 is TGTGCCAGCAGCTTTAGCGGAAAAAGCACAGATACGCAGTATTTT.

The V call is TRBV6-2 or TRBV6-3, the J call TRBJ1-1; D call uncertain. CDR1 and CDR2 (germline): MNHEY, SVGEGT. Trimming pared 0 bases from V and 1 base from J, leaving 6 bases between. The CDR3 covers 14 residues. CDR3 DNA: TGTGCCAGCAGTTACTCGGGCGGGAACACTGAAGCTTTCTTT. Translating gives CASSYSGGNTEAFF.

The rearrangement uses TRBV5-1 and TRBJ2-1; D remains unclear. The CDR3 is 15 residues long. The germline gives CDR1 SGHRS, CDR2 YFSETQ. V lost 3 bases, J lost 10 bases, and 20 bases lay in between. CDR3 in DNA: TGCGCCAGCAGCTGGGCGGTATCCGGGCTCGACGAGCAGTTCTTC. Its translation: CASSWAVSGLDEQFF. Drawing the rest from reference TRBV5-1 and TRBJ2-1, the complete variable domain is KAGVTQTPRYLIKTRGQQVTLSCSPISGHRSVSWYQQTPGQGLQFLFEYFSETQRNKGNFPGRFSGRQFSNSRSEMNVSTLELGDSALYLCASSWAVSGLDEQFFGPGTRLTVL.

The V call is TRBV27, the J call TRBJ2-7; D gene uncertain. The V end was cut by 6 bases, the J end by 1 base, with 19 bases between. The germline gives CDR1 MNHEY, CDR2 SMNVEV (reference sequence). The CDR3 has 16 amino acids. The CDR3 loop reads CASSHLGRSLSYEQYF. CDR3 bases: TGTGCCAGCAGCCACCTCGGGCGCAGTCTATCCTACGAGCAGTACTTC.

The chain joins TRBV19 to TRBJ1-6; D is unresolved. Trimming shortened V by 3 bases and J by 7 bases, and 7 bases separated the two germline ends. Per germline, CDR1 LNHDA and CDR2 SQIVND (reference sequence). The CDR3 has 13 residues. CDR3 in amino acids: CASSITDNSPLHF. The CDR3 coding sequence is TGTGCCAGTAGTATTACGGACAATTCACCCCTCCACTTT.